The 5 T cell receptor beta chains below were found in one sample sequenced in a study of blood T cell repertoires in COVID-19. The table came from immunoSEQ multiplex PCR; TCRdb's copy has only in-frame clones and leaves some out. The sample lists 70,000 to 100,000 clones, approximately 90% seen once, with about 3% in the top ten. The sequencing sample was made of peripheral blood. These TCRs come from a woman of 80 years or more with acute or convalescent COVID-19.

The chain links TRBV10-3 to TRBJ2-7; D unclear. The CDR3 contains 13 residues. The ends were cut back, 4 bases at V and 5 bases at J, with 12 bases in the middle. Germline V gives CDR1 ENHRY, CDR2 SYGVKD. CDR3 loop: CAISVRAENEQYF. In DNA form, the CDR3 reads TGTGCCATCAGTGTACGTGCCGAGAACGAGCAGTACTTC.

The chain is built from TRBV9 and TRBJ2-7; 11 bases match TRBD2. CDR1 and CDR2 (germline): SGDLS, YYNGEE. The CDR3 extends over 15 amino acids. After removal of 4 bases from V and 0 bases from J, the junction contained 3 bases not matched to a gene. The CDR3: CASSTGTSGSYEQYF. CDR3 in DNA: TGTGCCAGCAGCACCGGGACTAGCGGCTCCTACGAGCAGTACTTC.

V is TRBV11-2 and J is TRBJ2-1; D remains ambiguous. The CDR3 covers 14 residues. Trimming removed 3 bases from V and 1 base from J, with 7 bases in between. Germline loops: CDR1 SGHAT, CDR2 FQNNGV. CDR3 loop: CASSFQESYNEQFF. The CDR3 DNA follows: TGTGCCAGCAGCTTCCAGGAATCCTACAATGAGCAGTTCTTC.

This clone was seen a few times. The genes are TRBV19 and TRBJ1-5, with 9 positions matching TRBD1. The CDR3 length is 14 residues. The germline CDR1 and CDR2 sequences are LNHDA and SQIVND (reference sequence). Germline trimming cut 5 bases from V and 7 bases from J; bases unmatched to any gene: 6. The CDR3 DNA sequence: TGTGCCAGTAGTCCCGGGACAGGGTGGCAGCCCCAGCATTTT. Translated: CASSPGTGWQPQHF.

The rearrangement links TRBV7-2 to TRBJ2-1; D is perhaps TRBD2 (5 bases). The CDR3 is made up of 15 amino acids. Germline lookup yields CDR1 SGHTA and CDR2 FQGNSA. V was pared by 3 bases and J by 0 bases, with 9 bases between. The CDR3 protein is CASSFGLSSYNEQFF. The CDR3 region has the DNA TGTGCCAGCAGCTTCGGACTGAGCTCCTACAATGAGCAGTTCTTC.